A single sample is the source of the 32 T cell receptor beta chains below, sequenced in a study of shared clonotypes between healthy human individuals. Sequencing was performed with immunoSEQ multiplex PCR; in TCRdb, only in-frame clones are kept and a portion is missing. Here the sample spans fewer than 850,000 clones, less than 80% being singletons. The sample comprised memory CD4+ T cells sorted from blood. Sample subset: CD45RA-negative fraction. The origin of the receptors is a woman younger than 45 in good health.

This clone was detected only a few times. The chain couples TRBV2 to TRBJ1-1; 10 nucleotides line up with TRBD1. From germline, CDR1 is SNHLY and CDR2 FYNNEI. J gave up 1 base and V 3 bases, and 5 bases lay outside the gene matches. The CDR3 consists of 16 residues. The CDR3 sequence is CASSDVRTGGNTEAFF. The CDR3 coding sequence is TGTGCCAGCAGTGACGTTCGGACAGGGGGGAACACTGAAGCTTTCTTT.

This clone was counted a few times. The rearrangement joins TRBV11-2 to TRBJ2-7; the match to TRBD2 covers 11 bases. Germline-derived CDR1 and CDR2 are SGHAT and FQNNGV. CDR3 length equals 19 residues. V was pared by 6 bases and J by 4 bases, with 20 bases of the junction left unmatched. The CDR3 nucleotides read TGTGCCAGCAGAAAACTAAACCAGGGTAGCGGGAGGGCCAGGTACGAGCAGTACTTC. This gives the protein CASRKLNQGSGRARYEQYF.

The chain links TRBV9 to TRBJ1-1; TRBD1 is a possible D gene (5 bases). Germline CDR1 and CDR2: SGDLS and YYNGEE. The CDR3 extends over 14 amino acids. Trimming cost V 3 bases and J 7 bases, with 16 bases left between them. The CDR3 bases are TGTGCCAGCAGCGACCGTTTAGGGGTGGGTGAAGCTTTCTTT. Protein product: CASSDRLGVGEAFF.

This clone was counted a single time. The CDR3 DNA is TGCGCCAGCAGCTCGCAGGGGGCCAATGGCTACACCTTC. Protein: CASSSQGANGYTF. The chain joins TRBV5-1 to TRBJ1-2, with 8 bases fitting TRBD1. The CDR3 extends over 13 amino acids. In germline, CDR1 is SGHRS, CDR2 YFSETQ. V gave up 3 bases and J gave up 6 bases; unmatched junction bases: 4. Together with reference TRBV5-1 and TRBJ1-2, the CDR3 gives the full variable domain: KAGVTQTPRYLIKTRGQQVTLSCSPISGHRSVSWYQQTPGQGLQFLFEYFSETQRNKGNFPGRFSGRQFSNSRSEMNVSTLELGDSALYLCASSSQGANGYTFGSGTRLTVV.

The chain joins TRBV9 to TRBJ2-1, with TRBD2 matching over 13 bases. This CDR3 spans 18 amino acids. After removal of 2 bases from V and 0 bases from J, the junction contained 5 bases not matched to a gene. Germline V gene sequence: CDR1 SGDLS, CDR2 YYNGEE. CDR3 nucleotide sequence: TGTGCCAGCAGCGTTGGACTAGCGGGAGTTTCCTCCTACAATGAGCAGTTCTTC. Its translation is CASSVGLAGVSSYNEQFF.

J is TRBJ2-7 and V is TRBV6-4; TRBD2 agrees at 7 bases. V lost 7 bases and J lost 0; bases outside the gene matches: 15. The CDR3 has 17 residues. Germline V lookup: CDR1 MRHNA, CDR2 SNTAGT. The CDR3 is CASNGLDPSESSYEQYF. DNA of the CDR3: TGTGCCAGCAATGGACTAGATCCCTCCGAAAGCTCCTACGAGCAGTACTTC.

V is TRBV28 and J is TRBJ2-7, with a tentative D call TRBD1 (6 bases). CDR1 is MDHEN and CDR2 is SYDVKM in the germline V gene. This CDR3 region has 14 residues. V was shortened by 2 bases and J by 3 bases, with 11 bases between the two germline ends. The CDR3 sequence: CASSLVRGNYEQYF. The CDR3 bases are TGTGCCAGCAGTTTAGTTAGGGGGAACTACGAGCAGTACTTC. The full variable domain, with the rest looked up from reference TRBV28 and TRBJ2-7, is DVKVTQSSRYLVKRTGEKVFLECVQDMDHENMFWYRQDPGLGLRLIYFSYDVKMKEKGDIPEGYSVSREKKERFSLILESASTNQTSMYLCASSLVRGNYEQYFGPGTRLTVT.

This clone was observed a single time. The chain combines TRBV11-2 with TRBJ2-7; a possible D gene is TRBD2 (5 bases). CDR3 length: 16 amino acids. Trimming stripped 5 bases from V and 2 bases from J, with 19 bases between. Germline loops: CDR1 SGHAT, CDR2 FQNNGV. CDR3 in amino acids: CASSPQDSPTPYEQYF. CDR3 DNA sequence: TGTGCCAGCAGCCCCCAGGACTCACCCACGCCCTACGAGCAGTACTTC.

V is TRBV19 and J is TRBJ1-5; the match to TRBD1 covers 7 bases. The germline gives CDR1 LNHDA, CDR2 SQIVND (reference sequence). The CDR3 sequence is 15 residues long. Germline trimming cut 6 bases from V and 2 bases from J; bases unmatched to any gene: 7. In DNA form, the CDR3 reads TGTGCCAGTAGCCAACAGGGGAGGGGCAATCAGCCCCAGCATTTT. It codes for CASSQQGRGNQPQHF.

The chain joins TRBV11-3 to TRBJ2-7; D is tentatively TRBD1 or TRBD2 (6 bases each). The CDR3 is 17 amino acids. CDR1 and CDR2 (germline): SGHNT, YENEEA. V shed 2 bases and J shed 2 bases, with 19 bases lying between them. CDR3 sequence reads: CASSLQGPGAPPYEQYF. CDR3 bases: TGTGCCAGCAGCTTACAGGGTCCGGGGGCGCCTCCCTACGAGCAGTACTTC.

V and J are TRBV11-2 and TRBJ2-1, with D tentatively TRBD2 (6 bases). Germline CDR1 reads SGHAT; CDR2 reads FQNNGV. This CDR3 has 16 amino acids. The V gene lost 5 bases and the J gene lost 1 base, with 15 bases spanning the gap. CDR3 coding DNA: TGTGCCAGCAGCCAACCCGGGGCGGGATCCTACAATGAGCAGTTCTTC. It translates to CASSQPGAGSYNEQFF.

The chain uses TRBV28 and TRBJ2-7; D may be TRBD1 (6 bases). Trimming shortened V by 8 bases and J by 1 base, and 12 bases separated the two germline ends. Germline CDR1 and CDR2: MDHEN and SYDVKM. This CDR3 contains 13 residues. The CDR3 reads CASGDTHSYEQYF. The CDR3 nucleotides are TGTGCCAGCGGGGACACACATTCCTACGAGCAGTACTTC.

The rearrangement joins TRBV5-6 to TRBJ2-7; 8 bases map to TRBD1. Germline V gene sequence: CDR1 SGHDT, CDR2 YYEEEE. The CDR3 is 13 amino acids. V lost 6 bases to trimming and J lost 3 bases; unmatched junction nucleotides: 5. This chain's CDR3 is CASTGGQGYEQYF. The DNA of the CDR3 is TGTGCCAGCACCGGAGGACAGGGCTACGAGCAGTACTTC. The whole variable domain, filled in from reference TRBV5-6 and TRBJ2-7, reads DAGVTQSPTHLIKTRGQQVTLRCSPKSGHDTVSWYQQALGQGPQFIFQYYEEEERQRGNFPDRFSGHQFPNYSSELNVNALLLGDSALYLCASTGGQGYEQYFGPGTRLTVT.

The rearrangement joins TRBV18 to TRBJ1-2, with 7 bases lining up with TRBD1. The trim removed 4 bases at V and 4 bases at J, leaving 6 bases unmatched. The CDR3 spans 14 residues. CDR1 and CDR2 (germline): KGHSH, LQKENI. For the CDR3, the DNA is TGTGCCAGCTCACTTGACAGGGAAAGCTATGGCTACACCTTC. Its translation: CASSLDRESYGYTF.

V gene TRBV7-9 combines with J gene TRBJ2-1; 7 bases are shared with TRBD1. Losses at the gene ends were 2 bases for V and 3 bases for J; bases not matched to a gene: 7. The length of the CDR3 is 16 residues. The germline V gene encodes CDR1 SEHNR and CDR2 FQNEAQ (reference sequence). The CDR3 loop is CASSLWGQGDYNEQFF. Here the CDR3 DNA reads TGTGCCAGCAGCTTATGGGGTCAGGGGGACTACAATGAGCAGTTCTTC.

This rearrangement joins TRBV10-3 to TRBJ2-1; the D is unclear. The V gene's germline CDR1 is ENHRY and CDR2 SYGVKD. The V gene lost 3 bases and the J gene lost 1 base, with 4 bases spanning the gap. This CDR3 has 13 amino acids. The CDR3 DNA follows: TGTGCCATCAGTGATACATCCTACAATGAGCAGTTCTTC. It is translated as CAISDTSYNEQFF.

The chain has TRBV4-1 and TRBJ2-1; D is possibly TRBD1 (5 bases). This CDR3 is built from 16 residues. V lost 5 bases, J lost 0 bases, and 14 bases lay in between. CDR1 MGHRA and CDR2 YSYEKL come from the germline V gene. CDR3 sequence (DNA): TGCGCCAGCAGCTTGGGGCGTCAGAGCTCCTACAATGAGCAGTTCTTC. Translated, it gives CASSLGRQSSYNEQFF.

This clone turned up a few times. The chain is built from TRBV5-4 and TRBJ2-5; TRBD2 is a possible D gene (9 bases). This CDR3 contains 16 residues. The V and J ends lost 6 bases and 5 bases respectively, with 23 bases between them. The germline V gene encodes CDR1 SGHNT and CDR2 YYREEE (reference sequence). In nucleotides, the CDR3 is TGTGCCAGCACCCCAGGGGGCGGGAGGGGTTCGGAGACCCAGTACTTC. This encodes CASTPGGGRGSETQYF. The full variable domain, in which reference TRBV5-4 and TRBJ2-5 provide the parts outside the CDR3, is ETGVTQSPTHLIKTRGQQVTLRCSSQSGHNTVSWYQQALGQGPQFIFQYYREEENGRGNFPPRFSGLQFPNYSSELNVNALELDDSALYLCASTPGGGRGSETQYFGPGTRLLVL.

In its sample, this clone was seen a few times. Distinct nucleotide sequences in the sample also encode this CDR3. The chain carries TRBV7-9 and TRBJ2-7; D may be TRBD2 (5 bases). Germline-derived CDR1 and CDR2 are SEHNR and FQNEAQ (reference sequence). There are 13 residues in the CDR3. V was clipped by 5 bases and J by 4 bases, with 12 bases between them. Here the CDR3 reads CASSPGGSYEQYF. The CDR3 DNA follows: TGTGCCAGCAGCCCGGGTGGGAGTTACGAGCAGTACTTC.

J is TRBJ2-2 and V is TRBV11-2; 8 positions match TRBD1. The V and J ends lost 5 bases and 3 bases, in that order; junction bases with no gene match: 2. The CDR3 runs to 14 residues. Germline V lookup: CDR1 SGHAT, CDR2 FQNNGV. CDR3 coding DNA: TGTGCCAGCAGCCCACAGGGGGACACCGGGGAGCTGTTTTTT. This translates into CASSPQGDTGELFF.

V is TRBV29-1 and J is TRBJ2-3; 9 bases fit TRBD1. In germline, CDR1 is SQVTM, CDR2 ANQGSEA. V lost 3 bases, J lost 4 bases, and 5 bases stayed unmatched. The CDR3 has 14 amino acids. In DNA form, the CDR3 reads TGCAGCGTTGAGGGACAGGGAGCCGCAGATACGCAGTATTTT. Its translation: CSVEGQGAADTQYF.

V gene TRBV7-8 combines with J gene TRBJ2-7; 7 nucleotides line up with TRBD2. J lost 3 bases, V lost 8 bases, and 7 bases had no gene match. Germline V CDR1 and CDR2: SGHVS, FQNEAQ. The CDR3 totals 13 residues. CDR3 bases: TGTGCCAGCGCTAAACTAGCGAACTACGAGCAGTACTTC. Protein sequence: CASAKLANYEQYF.

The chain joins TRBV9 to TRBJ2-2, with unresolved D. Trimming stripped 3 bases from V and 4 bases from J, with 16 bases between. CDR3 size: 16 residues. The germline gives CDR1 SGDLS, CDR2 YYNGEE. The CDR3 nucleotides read TGTGCCAGCAGCGCCCCACCAGGCCCGGGCACCGGGGAGCTGTTTTTT. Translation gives CASSAPPGPGTGELFF.

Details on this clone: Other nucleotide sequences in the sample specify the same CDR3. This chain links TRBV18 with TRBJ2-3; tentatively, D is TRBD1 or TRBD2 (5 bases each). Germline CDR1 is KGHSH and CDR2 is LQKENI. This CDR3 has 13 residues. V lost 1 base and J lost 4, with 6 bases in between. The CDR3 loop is CASSPLGADTQYF. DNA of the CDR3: TGTGCCAGCTCACCACTGGGGGCAGATACGCAGTATTTT.

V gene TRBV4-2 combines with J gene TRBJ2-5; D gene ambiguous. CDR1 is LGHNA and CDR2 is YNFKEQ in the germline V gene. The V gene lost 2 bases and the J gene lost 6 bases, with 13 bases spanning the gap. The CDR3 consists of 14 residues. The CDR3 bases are TGTGCCAGCAGCCAATCGAATTCAGCCAAGACCCAGTACTTC. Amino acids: CASSQSNSAKTQYF.

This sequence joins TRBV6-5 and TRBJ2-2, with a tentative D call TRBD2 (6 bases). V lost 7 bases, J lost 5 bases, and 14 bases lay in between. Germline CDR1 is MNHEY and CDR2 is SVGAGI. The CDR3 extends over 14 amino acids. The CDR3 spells CASTLGRYTGELFF. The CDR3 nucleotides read TGTGCCAGCACCCTGGGGAGGTATACCGGGGAGCTGTTTTTT.

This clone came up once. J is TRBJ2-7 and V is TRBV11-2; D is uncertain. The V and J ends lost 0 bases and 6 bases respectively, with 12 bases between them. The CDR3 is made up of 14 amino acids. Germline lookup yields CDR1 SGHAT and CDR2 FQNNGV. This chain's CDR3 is CASSLDQVATEQYF. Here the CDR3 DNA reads TGTGCCAGCAGCTTAGATCAGGTGGCTACCGAGCAGTACTTC.

The CDR3 DNA sequence: TGCAGCGCTTTGACTCCCTCCCGGCAAGCGTGGGGCACAGATACGCAGTATTTT. Amino acids: CSALTPSRQAWGTDTQYF. This chain uses TRBV29-1 with TRBJ2-3; D is uncertain. From germline, CDR1 is SQVTM and CDR2 ANQGSEA. CDR3 size: 18 residues. V lost 7 bases and J lost 1, with 27 bases in between.

This CDR3 is CASSPSGDLEKLFF. For the CDR3, the DNA is TGTGCCAGCAGCCCGTCAGGGGATTTGGAAAAACTGTTTTTT. The chain uses TRBV7-9 and TRBJ1-4, with D tentatively TRBD1 (6 bases). Germline V lookup: CDR1 SEHNR, CDR2 FQNEAQ (reference sequence). The CDR3 has 14 residues. The V gene lost 5 bases and the J gene lost 8 bases, with 15 bases spanning the gap.

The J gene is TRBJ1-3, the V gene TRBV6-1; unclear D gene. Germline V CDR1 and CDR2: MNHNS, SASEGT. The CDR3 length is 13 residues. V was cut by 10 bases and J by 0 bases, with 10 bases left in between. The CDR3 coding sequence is TGTGCCACTCCGGTGGACTCTGGAAACACCATATATTTT. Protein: CATPVDSGNTIYF.

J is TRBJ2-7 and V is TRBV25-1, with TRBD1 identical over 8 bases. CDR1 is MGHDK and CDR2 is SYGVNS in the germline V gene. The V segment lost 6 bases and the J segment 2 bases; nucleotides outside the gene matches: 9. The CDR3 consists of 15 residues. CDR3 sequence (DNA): TGTGCCAGCAGCTTGGACAGGGAGATTGCCTACGAGCAGTACTTC. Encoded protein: CASSLDREIAYEQYF.

CDR3 in DNA: TGTGCCAGCAACCCAGGGTGGGGTACCTACGAGCAGTACTTC. Amino acids: CASNPGWGTYEQYF. The chain has TRBV7-9 and TRBJ2-7; D perhaps matches TRBD1 (5 bases). CDR3 length: 14 residues. Trimming left V 7 bases short and J 2 bases short, with 15 bases between. Per germline, CDR1 SEHNR and CDR2 FQNEAQ (reference sequence).